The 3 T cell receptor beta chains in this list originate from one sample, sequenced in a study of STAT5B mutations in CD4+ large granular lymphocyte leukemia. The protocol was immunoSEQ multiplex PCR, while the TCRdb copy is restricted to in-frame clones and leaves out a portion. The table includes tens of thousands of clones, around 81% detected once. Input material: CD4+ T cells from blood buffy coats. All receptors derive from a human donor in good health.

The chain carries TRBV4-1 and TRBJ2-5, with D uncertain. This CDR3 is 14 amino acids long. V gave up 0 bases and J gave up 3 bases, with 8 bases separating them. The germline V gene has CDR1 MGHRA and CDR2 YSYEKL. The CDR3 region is CASSQDIPKETQYF. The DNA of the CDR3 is TGCGCCAGCAGCCAAGACATACCGAAAGAGACCCAGTACTTC.

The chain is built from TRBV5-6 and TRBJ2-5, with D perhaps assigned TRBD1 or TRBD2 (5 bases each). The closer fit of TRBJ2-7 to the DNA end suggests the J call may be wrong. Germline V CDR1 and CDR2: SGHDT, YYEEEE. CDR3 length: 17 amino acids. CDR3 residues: CASSLDISGTPRHEQYF. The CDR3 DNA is TGTGCCAGCAGCTTGGATATATCTGGGACGCCAAGGCACGAGCAGTACTTC.

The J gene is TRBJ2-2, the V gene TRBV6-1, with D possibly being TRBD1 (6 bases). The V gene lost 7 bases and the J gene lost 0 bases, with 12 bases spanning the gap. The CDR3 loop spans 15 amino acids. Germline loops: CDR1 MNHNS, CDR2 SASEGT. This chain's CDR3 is CASKPGHTNTGELFF. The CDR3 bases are TGTGCCAGCAAACCGGGACACACGAACACCGGGGAGCTGTTTTTT.